These T cell receptor beta chains were read from a single sample in a study of identical twins. TCRdb re-called the 5' RACE reads with MiXCR, one entry per CDR3 protein. The sample lists about 900,000 distinct CDR3 sequences, roughly an eighth seen once, with about 1.5% in the top ten. A further study also used this sample, focusing on yellow fever vaccine responses in identical twins.

The sample consisted of PBMCs. All receptors derive from a woman aged 18 to 35 in good health. CDR3s include the opening cysteine and the closing phenylalanine or tryptophan. A D gene is named only where the DNA matches it firmly. Only part of the rows carry a size: once, few, many, or a class if the clone is expanded.

D	J	V	size	DNA	CDR3
.	TRBJ1-4	TRBV6-6	.	TGTGCCAGCACAGACAGCGAGAATGAAAAACTGTTTTTT	CASTDSENEKLFF
TRBD2	TRBJ2-5	TRBV13	few	TGTGCCAGCAGCGAGACTAGCGGGAACCAAGAGACCCAGTACTTC	CASSETSGNQETQYF
TRBD2	TRBJ2-1	TRBV5-1	many	TGCGCCAGCAGCTTTAGTGGACTAGCGGGAAACAATGAGCAGTTCTTC	CASSFSGLAGNNEQFF
TRBD2	TRBJ2-3	TRBV24-1	.	TGTGCCACCAGGGGTAGCGGGAGAACAGATACGCAGTATTTT	CATRGSGRTDTQYF
.	TRBJ2-1	TRBV2	many	TGTGCCAGCAGTGAAGGGGGACCGGGGAATGAGCAGTTCTTC	CASSEGGPGNEQFF
TRBD2	TRBJ2-1	TRBV10-3	many	TGTGCCATCAGAGCGGGAGAATCCTACAATGAGCAGTTCTTC	CAIRAGESYNEQFF
.	TRBJ2-1	TRBV14	few	TGTGCCAGCAGCCAAGACCCGTTGGGTGAGCAGTTCTTC	CASSQDPLGEQFF
.	TRBJ2-5	TRBV5-1	.	TGCGCCAGCAGCTTGGCCGGGGTTCTTGGACAAGAGACCCAGTACTTC	CASSLAGVLGQETQYF
.	TRBJ1-2	TRBV28	.	TGTGCCAGCAGTTTTACAGCCGCTTATGGCTACACCTTC	CASSFTAAYGYTF
.	TRBJ2-3	TRBV7-9	many	TGTGCCAGCAGCTTAGGGGCACAGATTTCGCAGTATTTT	CASSLGAQISQYF
TRBD2	TRBJ2-5	TRBV7-6	.	TGTGCCAGCAGCCCCCAAGCGGGGCAAGAGACCCAGTACTTC	CASSPQAGQETQYF
.	TRBJ1-1	TRBV11-3	.	TGTGCCATCAAGGCTAGGGAGGGAGCTTTCTTT	CAIKAREGAFF
.	TRBJ2-7	TRBV11-2	.	TGTGCCAGCAGCCCCATGCAAGGTCCCTACGAGCAGTACTTC	CASSPMQGPYEQYF
TRBD2	TRBJ2-1	TRBV28	.	TGTGCCAGCAGTTCAGGCGGGAGGAGGCTTGGTGAGCAGTTCTTC	CASSSGGRRLGEQFF
.	TRBJ2-1	TRBV20-1	.	TGCAGTGGCGGAGCCGTCTACAATGAGCAGTTCTTC	CSGGAVYNEQFF
TRBD1	TRBJ2-7	TRBV10-3	few	TGTGCCATCAGCACCGGGACAGATCACTACGAGCAGTACTTC	CAISTGTDHYEQYF